These 5 T cell receptor beta chains were all obtained from the same sample, sequenced in a study of human T cells and chemical hapten exposure. TCRdb re-called the RACE reads with MiXCR, one entry per CDR3 protein. Of more than 75,000 distinct CDR3 sequences detected, about 9% appear once; the ten largest clones hold approximately 1.5%. Time point in this sample: healthy volunteer bleed at 6 weeks. Total RNA extraction was carried out from unfractionated whole blood. The sample consisted of whole blood. These receptors were obtained from a male donor in good health. Some clones in this sample may be carry-over from other donors' samples.

This clonotype was seen a few times. CDR3 bases: TGTGCCAGCAGATTTAGCGGGATAGTCACAGATACGCAGTATTTT. Encoded protein: CASRFSGIVTDTQYF. The V and J genes are TRBV12-3 or TRBV12-4 and TRBJ2-3; 8 positions match TRBD2. This CDR3 is 15 amino acids long. The junction had 7 bases not matched to a gene; V was cut back by 6 bases and J by 2 bases.

This clonotype was picked up many times. The rearrangement joins TRBV7-2 to TRBJ2-3, with unresolved D. Germline V gives CDR1 SGHTA, CDR2 FQGNSA. V lost 0 bases, J lost 4 bases, and 11 bases lay in between. The CDR3 is 15 residues long. For the CDR3, the DNA is TGTGCCAGCAGCTTAGCCGTTGGGGTCGCAGATACGCAGTATTTT. It translates to CASSLAVGVADTQYF. Variable domain in full (rest from reference TRBV7-2 and TRBJ2-3): GAGVSQSPSNKVTEKGKDVELRCDPISGHTALYWYRQSLGQGLEFLIYFQGNSAPDKSGLPSDRFSAERTGGSVSTLTIQRTQQEDSAVYLCASSLAVGVADTQYFGPGTRLTVL.

This clonotype appeared a few times. CDR3 residues: CASSQDRGGWGNNEQFF. CDR3 sequence (DNA): TGTGCCAGCAGCCAAGATCGAGGGGGCTGGGGAAACAATGAGCAGTTCTTC. V and J are TRBV3-1 and TRBJ2-1; 7 bases fit TRBD1. From germline, CDR1 is LGHDT and CDR2 YNNKEL (reference sequence). The CDR3 is 17 residues long. V gave up 0 bases and J gave up 5 bases; unmatched junction bases: 10.

This clonotype was detected ten times or more. The chain combines TRBV20-1 with TRBJ2-4; D may be TRBD1 (8 bases). CDR1 and CDR2 from the germline V gene are DFQATT and SNEGSKA (reference sequence). The V and J ends lost 2 bases and 8 bases respectively, with 16 bases between them. The CDR3 runs to 14 residues. CDR3 DNA: TGCAGTGCTAGACCCTGGACAGGGAGGGACATTCAGTACTTC. It encodes CSARPWTGRDIQYF.

This clonotype was recorded many times. The chain joins TRBV12-3 or TRBV12-4 to TRBJ2-3; D not certain. This CDR3 is built from 13 residues. V lost 6 bases, J lost 2 bases, and 9 bases lay in between. As DNA, the CDR3 is TGTGCCAGCAGACAACTCCTCACAGATACGCAGTATTTT. It codes for CASRQLLTDTQYF.